These 22 T cell receptor beta chains share one sample of origin, sequenced in a study of HIV-infected patients and healthy controls. Whole blood was used without fractionation, so all unsorted peripheral T cells were included. Reverse transcription used around 480 ng RNA and constant-region primers for alpha and beta. Using multiplexing indices, alpha and beta chain libraries were generated apart by chain-specific third strand synthesis. Using its own MiXCR run on the 5' RACE reads, TCRdb lists one record per CDR3 protein. The table has roughly 14,000 distinct CDR3 sequences, about 7% seen once; the top ten hold 6.5% to 9.5%. The sequenced sample was blood. These receptors were obtained from an adult in good health.

This clonotype is classed as medium-sized. The rearrangement links TRBV6-2 or TRBV6-3 to TRBJ2-6; D uncertain. V was trimmed by 6 bases and J by 0 bases, leaving 6 bases between them. Germline V lookup: CDR1 MNHEY, CDR2 SVGEGT. CDR3 length: 14 residues. The CDR3: CASRELSGANVLTF. The CDR3 DNA reads TGTGCCAGCAGGGAACTCTCTGGGGCCAACGTCCTGACTTTC.

This clonotype was picked up many times. The rearrangement uses TRBV12-5 and TRBJ1-2; D remains ambiguous. Germline loops: CDR1 LGHNT, CDR2 FRNRAP. Trimming pared 1 base from V and 7 bases from J, leaving 7 bases between. The CDR3 runs 12 residues. CDR3 sequence (DNA): TGTGCTAGTGGTTTGGAAACAAGTGGCTACACCTTC. It codes for CASGLETSGYTF.

This clonotype appeared many times. The rearrangement links TRBV7-9 to TRBJ2-7; D is unclear. Germline assignment: CDR1 SEHNR and CDR2 FQNEAQ (reference sequence). CDR3 length: 16 amino acids. Trimming removed 2 bases from V and 5 bases from J, with 19 bases in between. In DNA, the CDR3 is TGTGCCAGCAGCTTATCTGTTGCGGAGAAGTTGAACGAGCAGTACTTC. It encodes CASSLSVAEKLNEQYF.

This clonotype was observed many times. The chain carries TRBV7-9 and TRBJ2-3; 8 nucleotides align to TRBD1. Germline V gives CDR1 SEHNR, CDR2 FQNEAQ (reference sequence). This CDR3 region has 16 residues. The ends lost 5 bases at V and 6 bases at J; junction bases unmatched: 13. The DNA for the CDR3 is TGTGCCAGCAGCATGCGACAGGGGACATGGGAGGATACGCAGTATTTT. Encoded protein: CASSMRQGTWEDTQYF.

There are many counts of this clonotype. The V and J genes are TRBV4-2 and TRBJ2-5; possibly TRBD1 or TRBD2 for D (5 bases each). The CDR3 consists of 16 residues. Trimming shortened V by 4 bases and J by 3 bases, and 18 bases separated the two germline ends. Germline V CDR1 and CDR2: LGHNA, YNFKEQ. The CDR3 DNA is TGTGCCAGCAGCCGCGCTGGGTCGGTGGGGGAAGAGACCCAGTACTTC. Encoded protein: CASSRAGSVGEETQYF.

This clonotype was found many times. The gene calls are TRBV15 and TRBJ2-6; a possible D gene is TRBD1 (5 bases). Trimming took 2 bases from V and 0 from J, leaving 8 bases between them. The length of the CDR3 is 16 residues. Germline V CDR1 and CDR2: LNHNV, YYDKDF (reference sequence). CDR3 loop: CATSRQGTSGANVLTF. CDR3 in DNA: TGTGCCACCAGCAGACAGGGAACCTCTGGGGCCAACGTCCTGACTTTC.

This clonotype was recorded at least ten times. V and J are TRBV4-3 and TRBJ1-5; D is unresolved. Trimming stripped 0 bases from V and 5 bases from J, with 11 bases between. CDR3 size: 15 residues. CDR1 is LGHNA, CDR2 YSLEER, per germline. The CDR3 DNA follows: TGCGCCAGCAGCCAAGATCTACGAAGCGATCAGCCCCAGCATTTT. Translating it yields CASSQDLRSDQPQHF.

Judged by abundance, this clonotype is medium-sized. The CDR3 region is CASSLVEKLFF. In DNA, the CDR3 is TGTGCCAGCAGTTTGGTTGAAAAACTGTTTTTT. V is TRBV12-3 or TRBV12-4 and J is TRBJ1-4; no clear D gene. The CDR3 is 11 residues long. The V and J ends lost 3 bases and 7 bases respectively, with 3 bases between them.

The genes are TRBV6-2 or TRBV6-3 and TRBJ2-7; 8 bases map to TRBD1. The CDR3 is 15 amino acids. Germline lookup yields CDR1 MNHEY and CDR2 SVGEGT. V was clipped by 2 bases and J by 5 bases; unmatched bases: 8. Here the CDR3 reads CASSYRSDRVHEQYF. The CDR3 nucleotides are TGTGCCAGCAGTTACCGCTCGGACAGGGTCCACGAGCAGTACTTC.

This clonotype showed up many times. This chain links TRBV9 with TRBJ2-3; 7 bases map to TRBD1. The CDR3 has 15 amino acids. V was pared by 3 bases and J by 1 base, with 5 bases of the junction left unmatched. Germline CDR1 reads SGDLS; CDR2 reads YYNGEE. The CDR3 bases are TGTGCCAGCAGCGCGACAGGGACACGCACAGATACGCAGTATTTT. Residues: CASSATGTRTDTQYF.

In this sample, this clonotype turned up many times. This chain joins TRBV6-6 and TRBJ2-3; TRBD2 matches at 9 bases. V trimming: 4 bases; J trimming: 1 base; junction bases outside the gene matches: 15. This CDR3 has 19 amino acids. CDR1 and CDR2 from the germline V gene are MNHNY and SVGAGI (reference sequence). CDR3 sequence (DNA): TGTGCCAGCAGTTCCCGGGGTGGTAGCGGGAGCAGAGGCACAGATACGCAGTATTTT. Translating gives CASSSRGGSGSRGTDTQYF.

This chain connects TRBV10-3 to TRBJ2-5, with D hard to call. CDR1 and CDR2 from the germline V gene are ENHRY and SYGVKD. This CDR3 region has 14 residues. V was cut by 4 bases and J by 2 bases, with 11 bases left in between. CDR3 DNA: TGTGCCATCAGTGTCGGTGGCATTCAAGAGACCCAGTACTTC. Its protein is CAISVGGIQETQYF.

Many counts were recorded for this clonotype. The chain couples TRBV7-6 to TRBJ1-2, with 9 positions matching TRBD1. The CDR3 has 17 amino acids. Germline assignment: CDR1 SGHVS and CDR2 FNYEAQ. V lost 4 bases and J lost 0; bases outside the gene matches: 9. CDR3 sequence: CASSYTGGEPPNYGYTF. The CDR3 nucleotides are TGTGCCAGCAGCTACACAGGGGGCGAGCCCCCTAACTATGGCTACACCTTC.

This clonotype was seen at least ten times. J is TRBJ2-7 and V is TRBV6-5; TRBD1 might be the D (6 bases). Per the germline V gene, CDR1 is MNHEY and CDR2 is SVGAGI. The V and J ends lost 6 bases and 1 base respectively, with 10 bases between them. The CDR3 consists of 13 residues. The CDR3: CASRHRESYEQYF. The CDR3 nucleotides read TGTGCCAGCAGGCACAGGGAGTCCTACGAGCAGTACTTC.

This clonotype rates as medium-sized (0.01 to 0.1%). This chain joins TRBV6-5 and TRBJ2-2, with unresolved D. Germline V CDR1 and CDR2: MNHEY, SVGAGI. Trimming took 4 bases from V and 1 from J, leaving 7 bases between them. The CDR3 covers 14 residues. The CDR3 sequence is CASSFRWNTGELFF. DNA for the CDR3: TGTGCCAGCAGTTTCCGGTGGAACACCGGGGAGCTGTTTTTT.

This clonotype occurred many times. V and J are TRBV24-1 and TRBJ2-1; 13 nucleotides agree with TRBD2. V trimming: 3 bases; J trimming: 6 bases; junction bases outside the gene matches: 7. Germline CDR1 is KGHDR and CDR2 is SFDVKD. The CDR3 spans 17 residues. The CDR3 here is CATSDPRTSGSFNEQFF. CDR3 nucleotides: TGTGCCACCAGTGATCCCAGGACTAGCGGGAGTTTCAATGAGCAGTTCTTC.

This clonotype is medium-sized within its sample. The rearrangement joins TRBV6-5 to TRBJ2-2; tentative D call: TRBD1 (5 bases). The CDR3 runs 17 residues. Germline V gene lookup returns CDR1 MNHEY and CDR2 SVGAGI. Trimming shortened V by 5 bases and J by 0 bases, and 16 bases separated the two germline ends. The DNA of the CDR3 is TGTGCCAGCAGTCTTCATAGGGGCGTGGCGAACACCGGGGAGCTGTTTTTT. Translating gives CASSLHRGVANTGELFF.

This clonotype is deemed medium-sized (0.01 to 0.1%). The genes are TRBV7-2 and TRBJ2-5; D perhaps matches TRBD1 (5 bases). Trimming removed 1 base at V and 5 bases at J, with 11 bases between. The CDR3 sequence is 14 residues long. Germline loops: CDR1 SGHTA, CDR2 FQGNSA. The CDR3, as DNA: TGTGCCAGCAGCTTAGTCCAGGGCCGGGAGACCCAGTACTTC. Translated, it gives CASSLVQGRETQYF.

This clonotype was counted at least ten times. V gene TRBV7-2 combines with J gene TRBJ2-7, with TRBD1 identical over 7 bases. Germline values: CDR1 SGHTA, CDR2 FQGNSA. After removal of 3 bases from V and 3 bases from J, the junction contained 2 bases not matched to a gene. The CDR3 has 13 amino acids. CDR3 sequence (DNA): TGTGCCAGCAGCTTCAACAGGGGCTACGAGCAGTACTTC. It encodes CASSFNRGYEQYF.

In its sample, this clonotype was seen many times. This chain uses TRBV12-3 or TRBV12-4 with TRBJ2-3; D ambiguous. The CDR3 spans 13 residues. The V gene lost 5 bases and the J gene lost 4 bases, with 10 bases spanning the gap. The CDR3 DNA reads TGTGCCAGCAGTCCCCAACGCCCAGATACGCAGTATTTT. Its protein product is CASSPQRPDTQYF.

In this sample, this clonotype turned up many times. The chain recombines TRBV3-1 with TRBJ2-1, with 11 positions matching TRBD1. Germline CDR1 reads LGHDT; CDR2 reads YNNKEL (reference sequence). This CDR3 contains 15 residues. V lost 4 bases to trimming and J lost 2 bases; unmatched junction nucleotides: 1. CDR3 sequence (DNA): TGTGCCAGCAGCCTGGGACAGGGGGCCTACAATGAGCAGTTCTTC. Protein: CASSLGQGAYNEQFF.

This chain uses TRBV11-2 with TRBJ1-1, with D hard to call. The CDR3 length is 12 residues. V lost 4 bases and J lost 4, with 7 bases in between. From germline, CDR1 is SGHAT and CDR2 FQNNGV. The DNA of the CDR3 is TGTGCCAGCAGCTATCGTTTCACTGAAGCTTTCTTT. Encoded protein: CASSYRFTEAFF.